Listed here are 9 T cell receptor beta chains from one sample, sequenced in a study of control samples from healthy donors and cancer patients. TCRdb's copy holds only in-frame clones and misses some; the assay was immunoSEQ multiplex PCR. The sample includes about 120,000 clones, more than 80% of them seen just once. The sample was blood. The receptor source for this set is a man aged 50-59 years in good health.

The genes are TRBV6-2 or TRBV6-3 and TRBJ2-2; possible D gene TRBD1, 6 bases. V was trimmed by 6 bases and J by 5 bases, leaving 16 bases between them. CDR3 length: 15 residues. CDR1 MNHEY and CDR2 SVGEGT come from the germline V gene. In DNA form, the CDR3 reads TGTGCCAGCAGCCGCCCTACAGGGCTGACCGGGGAGCTGTTTTTT. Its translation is CASSRPTGLTGELFF.

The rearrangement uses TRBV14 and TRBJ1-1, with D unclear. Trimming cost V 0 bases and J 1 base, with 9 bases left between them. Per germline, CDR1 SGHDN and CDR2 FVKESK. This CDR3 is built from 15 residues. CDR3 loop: CASSQDRLENTEAFF. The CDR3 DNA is TGTGCCAGCAGCCAAGATCGACTGGAGAACACTGAAGCTTTCTTT.

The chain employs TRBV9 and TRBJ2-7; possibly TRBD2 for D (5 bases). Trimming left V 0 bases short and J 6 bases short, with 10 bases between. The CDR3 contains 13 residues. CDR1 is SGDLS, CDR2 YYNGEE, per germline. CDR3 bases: TGTGCCAGCAGCGTAGCAAAAGGAGGCGAGCAGTACTTC. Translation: CASSVAKGGEQYF. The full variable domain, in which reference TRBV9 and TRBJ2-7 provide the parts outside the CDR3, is DSGVTQTPKHLITATGQRVTLRCSPRSGDLSVYWYQQSLDQGLQFLIQYYNGEERAKGNILERFSAQQFPDLHSELNLSSLELGDSALYFCASSVAKGGEQYFGPGTRLTVT.

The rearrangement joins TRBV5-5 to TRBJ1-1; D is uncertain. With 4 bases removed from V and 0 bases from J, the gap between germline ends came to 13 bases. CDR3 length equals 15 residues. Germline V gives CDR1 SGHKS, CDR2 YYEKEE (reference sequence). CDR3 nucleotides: TGTGCCAGCAGCAAGCAGAAAACCTTGAACACTGAAGCTTTCTTT. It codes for CASSKQKTLNTEAFF. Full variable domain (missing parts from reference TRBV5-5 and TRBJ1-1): DAGVTQSPTHLIKTRGQQVTLRCSPISGHKSVSWYQQVLGQGPQFIFQYYEKEERGRGNFPDRFSARQFPNYSSELNVNALLLGDSALYLCASSKQKTLNTEAFFGQGTRLTVV.

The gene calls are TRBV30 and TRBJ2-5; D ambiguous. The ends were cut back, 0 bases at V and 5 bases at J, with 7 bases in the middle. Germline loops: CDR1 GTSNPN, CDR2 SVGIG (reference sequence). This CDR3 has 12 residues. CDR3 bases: TGTGCCTGGAGTGTAAACAGCGAGACCCAGTACTTC. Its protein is CAWSVNSETQYF.

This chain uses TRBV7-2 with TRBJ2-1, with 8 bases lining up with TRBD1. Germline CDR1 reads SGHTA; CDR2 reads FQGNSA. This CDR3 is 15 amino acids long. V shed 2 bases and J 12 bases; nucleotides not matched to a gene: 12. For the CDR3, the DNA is TGTGCCAGCAGCTTATACGGACAGGGAGGAGAGGTGCAGTTCTTC. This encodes CASSLYGQGGEVQFF.

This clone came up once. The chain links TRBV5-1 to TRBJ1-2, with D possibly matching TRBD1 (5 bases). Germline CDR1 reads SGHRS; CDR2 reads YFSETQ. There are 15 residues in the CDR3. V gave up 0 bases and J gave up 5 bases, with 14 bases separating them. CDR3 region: CASSLVSGEGYGYTF. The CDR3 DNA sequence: TGCGCCAGCAGCTTGGTTTCGGGGGAAGGGTATGGCTACACCTTC.

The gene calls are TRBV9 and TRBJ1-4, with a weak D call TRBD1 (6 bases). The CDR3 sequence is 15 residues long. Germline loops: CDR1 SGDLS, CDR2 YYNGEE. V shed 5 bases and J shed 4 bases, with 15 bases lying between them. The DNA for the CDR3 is TGTGCCAGCAGTTTATCGCAGGGGTTTAATGAAAAACTGTTTTTT. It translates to CASSLSQGFNEKLFF. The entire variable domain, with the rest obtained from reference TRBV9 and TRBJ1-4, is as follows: DSGVTQTPKHLITATGQRVTLRCSPRSGDLSVYWYQQSLDQGLQFLIQYYNGEERAKGNILERFSAQQFPDLHSELNLSSLELGDSALYFCASSLSQGFNEKLFFGSGTQLSVL.

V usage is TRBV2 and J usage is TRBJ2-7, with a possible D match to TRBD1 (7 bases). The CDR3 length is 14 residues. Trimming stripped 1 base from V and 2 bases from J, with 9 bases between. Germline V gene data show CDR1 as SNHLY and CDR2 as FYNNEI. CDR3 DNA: TGTGCCAGCAGTGAAGGCAGGGGGGCCTACGAGCAGTACTTC. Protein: CASSEGRGAYEQYF.